This T cell receptor beta chain was profiled in a study of blood T cells in healthy people across ages. Russia was home to the donors, healthy Caucasian individuals aged 6 to 90. Points from the study as a whole: Possibly, changes in expanded clonotypes were confounded because donor CMV status was unknown. Higher diversity, along with more naive CD4+ cells, distinguished long-lived donors from aged donors.

This clonotype was seen only a few times. Its specificity is unknown. Together with a sample-barcoded 5' primer, a J-beta primer mix was included in a second PCR lasting about 7 to 11 cycles. Tagging of each cDNA molecule was performed by a template-switch adaptor with 12 random nucleotides. From the 5' RACE reads, TCRdb called clonotypes with MiXCR, one entry per CDR3 protein. The data contain over 600,000 distinct CDR3 sequences, 40% to 50% of them seen just once; the ten biggest clones take up about 30%. Sequencing used blood. The TCR sequence derives from a man older than 75 in good health.

The CDR3 reads CASRGTGGWTEAFF. The DNA of the CDR3 is TGTGCCAGCAGGGGGACAGGGGGCTGGACTGAAGCTTTCTTT. The rearrangement uses TRBV2 and TRBJ1-1, with TRBD1 matching over 12 bases. The germline V gene has CDR1 SNHLY and CDR2 FYNNEI. The CDR3 is made up of 14 amino acids. The J segment lost 5 bases and the V segment lost 6 bases, leaving 4 bases of the junction unmatched.